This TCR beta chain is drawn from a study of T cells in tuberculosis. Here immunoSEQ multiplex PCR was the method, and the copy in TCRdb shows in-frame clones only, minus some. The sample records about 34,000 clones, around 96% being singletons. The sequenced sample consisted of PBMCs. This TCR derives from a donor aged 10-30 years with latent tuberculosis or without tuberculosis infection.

The CDR3 region has the DNA TGTGCCATCAGTGAGTCGACAGGGACCTACGAGCAGTACTTC. Translation: CAISESTGTYEQYF. The chain recombines TRBV10-3 with TRBJ2-7, with 7 bases that match TRBD1. CDR1 and CDR2 (germline): ENHRY, SYGVKD. V was clipped by 0 bases and J by 2 bases; unmatched bases: 1. The CDR3 consists of 14 residues.